A single sample is the source of the 31 T cell receptor beta chains below, sequenced in a study of T cells in Graves' hyperthyroidism and ophthalmopathy. It was RNA transcripts that yielded the amplified TCR beta CDR3 regions. When the TCR CDR3 underwent first-round RT-PCR, the HTBI primer set was used. TCRdb analysed the multiplex PCR reads with MiXCR anew, one entry per CDR3 protein. The sample consists of around 690,000 distinct CDR3 sequences, approximately 15% of them appearing once. Sequencing used blood. The source is a man over 45 with Graves' hyperthyroidism.

V usage is TRBV30 and J usage is TRBJ1-4; maybe TRBD1 (5 bases). Germline loops: CDR1 GTSNPN, CDR2 SVGIG (reference sequence). Deletions cut 3 bases from V and 8 bases from J, with 13 bases between. CDR3 length: 13 residues. Here the CDR3 reads CAWRAGGWEKLFF. CDR3 DNA: TGTGCCTGGAGAGCCGGGGGATGGGAAAAACTGTTTTTT.

This clonotype has at least ten counts. The chain employs TRBV2 and TRBJ2-1; 14 bases line up with TRBD2. Losses at the gene ends were 7 bases for V and 15 bases for J; bases not matched to a gene: 11. This CDR3 spans 14 amino acids. Germline CDR1 and CDR2: SNHLY and FYNNEI. CDR3 sequence reads: CASNRLAGGLLLFF. DNA of the CDR3: TGTGCCAGCAATCGACTAGCGGGAGGGTTGTTGTTGTTCTTC.

The V and J genes are TRBV4-3 and TRBJ1-5, with 7 bases identical to TRBD1. The ends lost 0 bases at V and 5 bases at J; junction bases unmatched: 10. Germline CDR1 reads LGHNA; CDR2 reads YSLEER. The CDR3 is made up of 17 amino acids. The CDR3 nucleotides are TGCGCCAGCAGCCAAGATATGGGCAGGGGGTTTCATCAGCCCCAGCATTTT. Translating gives CASSQDMGRGFHQPQHF.

The chain couples TRBV6-2 or TRBV6-3 to TRBJ2-5, with 12 positions matching TRBD2. This CDR3 has 16 amino acids. The V and J ends lost 2 bases and 5 bases, in that order; junction bases with no gene match: 6. Germline V gene data show CDR1 as MNHEY and CDR2 as SVGEGT. This CDR3 is CASSYDLAGGPETQYF. CDR3 in DNA: TGTGCCAGCAGTTACGATCTAGCGGGAGGGCCTGAGACCCAGTACTTC.

The rearrangement uses TRBV12-3 or TRBV12-4 and TRBJ2-3; 9 bases agree with TRBD2. CDR3 length equals 15 residues. V dropped 5 bases and J dropped 3; count of bases not matched to a gene: 6. The CDR3 DNA reads TGTGCCAGCAGTGCTAGCGGGGTTTCAACAGATACGCAGTATTTT. Translated: CASSASGVSTDTQYF.

The V and J genes are TRBV7-9 and TRBJ2-7; the D gene is possibly TRBD2 (6 bases). The germline gives CDR1 SEHNR, CDR2 FQNEAQ (reference sequence). The CDR3 has 14 amino acids. V was shortened by 8 bases and J by 3 bases, with 17 bases between the two germline ends. In nucleotides, the CDR3 is TGTGCCAGCGGGGGAGGCGGCTCGAACTACGAGCAGTACTTC. It translates to CASGGGGSNYEQYF.

This clonotype has ten or more counts. The chain combines TRBV10-3 with TRBJ2-1; the match to TRBD1 covers 10 bases. The V segment lost 3 bases and the J segment 8 bases; nucleotides outside the gene matches: 7. Germline V CDR1 and CDR2: ENHRY, SYGVKD. This CDR3 is built from 15 residues. CDR3 sequence: CAISEPGQGIDEQFF. The DNA for the CDR3 is TGTGCCATCAGTGAACCGGGACAGGGGATCGATGAGCAGTTCTTC.

This clonotype was observed many times. The chain employs TRBV19 and TRBJ2-5, with a possible D match to TRBD1 (5 bases). V was pared by 5 bases and J by 3 bases, with 13 bases between. The CDR3 has 14 amino acids. Germline lookup yields CDR1 LNHDA and CDR2 SQIVND (reference sequence). This CDR3 reads CASSGRVIEETQYF. CDR3 DNA: TGTGCCAGTAGTGGCAGGGTAATTGAAGAGACCCAGTACTTC.

The chain uses TRBV4-3 and TRBJ2-1; TRBD2 aligns across 8 bases. Germline V gene data show CDR1 as LGHNA and CDR2 as YSLEER. After removal of 1 base from V and 4 bases from J, the junction contained 3 bases not matched to a gene. The CDR3 is 15 amino acids. For the CDR3, the DNA is TGCGCCAGCAGCCAAGGTGGGACTAGGTACAATGAGCAGTTCTTC. Translation: CASSQGGTRYNEQFF.

In DNA form, the CDR3 reads TGTGCCAGCAGTTACTCTATTTATGAAAAACTGTTTTTT. This encodes CASSYSIYEKLFF. This chain links TRBV6-2 or TRBV6-3 with TRBJ1-4, with D unclear. Germline CDR1 MNHEY, CDR2 SVGEGT. Trimming stripped 0 bases from V and 6 bases from J, with 5 bases between. The CDR3 covers 13 residues.

Of note for this clonotype: This could be a read error, since a much larger clone is one nucleotide away. The rearrangement joins TRBV20-1 to TRBJ2-7, with 11 bases lining up with TRBD2. The CDR3 sequence is 12 residues long. V trimming: 5 bases; J trimming: 4 bases; junction bases outside the gene matches: 1. Germline V gene lookup returns CDR1 DFQATT and CDR2 SNEGSKA (reference sequence). CDR3 amino acids: CSAPSGRYEQYF. The CDR3 coding sequence is TGCAGTGCTCCTAGCGGGAGGTACGAGCAGTACTTC.

V gene TRBV7-8 combines with J gene TRBJ2-7; maybe TRBD1 (6 bases). The CDR3 sequence is 16 residues long. V was clipped by 4 bases and J by 1 base, with 17 bases between them. Per germline, CDR1 SGHVS and CDR2 FQNEAQ. CDR3 in DNA: TGTGCCAGCAGCTCGCAGACAGGCCCCTTTTCCTACGAGCAGTACTTC. Translating gives CASSSQTGPFSYEQYF.

V and J are TRBV4-2 and TRBJ2-3; 7 positions match TRBD2. Germline loops: CDR1 LGHNA, CDR2 YNFKEQ. This CDR3 contains 14 residues. The V gene end was trimmed by 7 bases and the J gene end by 3 bases; junction bases not matched to a gene: 7. The CDR3: CASTHGEGTDTQYF. CDR3 DNA sequence: TGTGCCAGCACCCATGGGGAGGGAACAGATACGCAGTATTTT.

This clonotype has more than one count but fewer than ten. J is TRBJ2-2 and V is TRBV28, with D unclear. Germline lookup yields CDR1 MDHEN and CDR2 SYDVKM. This CDR3 region has 16 residues. V was cut by 6 bases and J by 1 base, with 15 bases left in between. CDR3 in DNA: TGTGCCAGCAGATCTATGTTGGCAGGGAACACCGGGGAGCTGTTTTTT. Translated: CASRSMLAGNTGELFF.

This clonotype occurred a few times. The chain is built from TRBV19 and TRBJ2-7, with 12 bases that match TRBD2. After removal of 6 bases from V and 3 bases from J, the junction contained 6 bases not matched to a gene. Germline CDR1 and CDR2: LNHDA and SQIVND (reference sequence). The CDR3 has 15 amino acids. As DNA, the CDR3 is TGTGCCAGTAGCGTCACTAGCGGGAGGTACTACGAGCAGTACTTC. Protein product: CASSVTSGRYYEQYF.

This clonotype was seen only a few times. The gene calls are TRBV4-1 and TRBJ1-5; D not certain. The CDR3 loop spans 14 amino acids. With 5 bases removed from V and 2 bases from J, the gap between germline ends came to 10 bases. Germline CDR1 reads MGHRA; CDR2 reads YSYEKL. CDR3 protein: CASSNRARNQPQHF. CDR3 nucleotides: TGCGCCAGCAGCAACCGGGCCCGCAATCAGCCCCAGCATTTT.

About this clonotype itself: Germline is not matched at one junction end, which may reflect a read error. This rearrangement joins TRBV9 to TRBJ2-1, with D possibly TRBD2 on 6 matching bases. Per the germline V gene, CDR1 is SGDLS and CDR2 is YYNGEE. There are 15 residues in the CDR3. The CDR3 bases are TGTGCCAGCAGCGTAGATGGAGGGAGGATAAATGAGAAGTTCTTC. Protein sequence: CASSVDGGRINEKFF.

In this sample, this clonotype turned up a few times. This chain connects TRBV15 to TRBJ1-2; no firm D call. V shed 0 bases and J shed 2 bases, with 10 bases lying between them. The CDR3 consists of 15 residues. Looked up from germline, CDR1 is LNHNV and CDR2 is YYDKDF (reference sequence). CDR3 coding DNA: TGTGCCACCAGCAGAGATCGGGAGACAAACTATGGCTACACCTTC. Its translation: CATSRDRETNYGYTF.

This clonotype showed up many times. The rearrangement joins TRBV11-2 to TRBJ2-1; weak D call: TRBD2 (5 bases). Germline CDR1 reads SGHAT; CDR2 reads FQNNGV. V dropped 1 base and J dropped 8 bases, with 6 bases sitting between them. The CDR3 contains 12 residues. The CDR3 coding sequence is TGTGCCAGCAGCTTAGGGACTCATGAGCAGTTCTTC. This translates into CASSLGTHEQFF.

This clonotype was counted ten times or more. The rearrangement joins TRBV27 to TRBJ2-7; either TRBD1 or TRBD2 may supply D (5 bases each). The V gene's germline CDR1 is MNHEY and CDR2 SMNVEV (reference sequence). V was trimmed by 4 bases and J by 4 bases, leaving 14 bases between them. CDR3 length: 14 amino acids. The CDR3 DNA reads TGTGCCAGCAGTTCACCGGGACGGAATTACGAGCAGTACTTC. Its protein is CASSSPGRNYEQYF.

The gene calls are TRBV28 and TRBJ1-6; D is unresolved. The CDR3 loop spans 11 amino acids. Trimming stripped 4 bases from V and 14 bases from J, with 9 bases between. Germline CDR1 is MDHEN and CDR2 is SYDVKM. The CDR3, as DNA: TGTGCCAGCAGTTCCACTACAACCCTCCACTTT. Translating gives CASSSTTTLHF. The variable domain in full, with the rest retrieved from reference TRBV28 and TRBJ1-6, is DVKVTQSSRYLVKRTGEKVFLECVQDMDHENMFWYRQDPGLGLRLIYFSYDVKMKEKGDIPEGYSVSREKKERFSLILESASTNQTSMYLCASSSTTTLHFGNGTRLTVT.

The J gene is TRBJ2-3, the V gene TRBV10-3; 7 nucleotides match TRBD1. Germline-derived CDR1 and CDR2 are ENHRY and SYGVKD. Germline trimming cut 6 bases from V and 1 base from J; bases unmatched to any gene: 13. This CDR3 is built from 17 residues. The CDR3 region has the DNA TGTGCCATCAGGCAGGACAGGCTCGGTCGCGGCACAGATACGCAGTATTTT. Its protein is CAIRQDRLGRGTDTQYF.

This clonotype was seen ten or more times. The chain is built from TRBV29-1 and TRBJ2-1; D ambiguous. Trimming pared 8 bases from V and 2 bases from J, leaving 16 bases between. CDR1 SQVTM and CDR2 ANQGSEA come from the germline V gene. CDR3 length equals 14 residues. The CDR3 DNA is TGCAGCAGCGAAGGGCGGAGAACCTACAATGAGCAGTTCTTC. This codes for CSSEGRRTYNEQFF.

This clonotype was counted many times. The chain uses TRBV7-3 and TRBJ2-2; tentatively, D is TRBD1 (6 bases). The V gene's germline CDR1 is SGHTA and CDR2 FQGTGA. The CDR3 runs 15 residues. V dropped 4 bases and J dropped 4 bases, with 13 bases sitting between them. This chain's CDR3 is CASSYNRVTTGELFF. CDR3 DNA: TGTGCCAGCAGCTACAACAGGGTTACCACCGGGGAGCTGTTTTTT. The variable domain in full, completed from reference TRBV7-3 and TRBJ2-2, reads GAGVSQTPSNKVTEKGKYVELRCDPISGHTALYWYRQSLGQGPEFLIYFQGTGAADDSGLPNDRFFAVRPEGSVSTLKIQRTERGDSAVYLCASSYNRVTTGELFFGEGSRLTVL.

The table lists this clonotype with many counts. The J gene is TRBJ1-2, the V gene TRBV19; tentative D call: TRBD1 (6 bases). Germline V lookup: CDR1 LNHDA, CDR2 SQIVND (reference sequence). The CDR3 covers 15 residues. Trimming removed 4 bases at V and 2 bases at J, with 14 bases between. In DNA, the CDR3 is TGTGCCAGTAGTAGCTGGCGGGACACCAACTATGGCTACACCTTC. Protein sequence: CASSSWRDTNYGYTF.

Comments on this clonotype: This may be a read error: a much more frequent sequence differs by one nucleotide. The CDR3 DNA follows: TGTGCCAGCGGGACAGGGGTCATGAACACTGAAGCTTTCTTT. It is translated as CASGTGVMNTEAFF. The chain couples TRBV6-1 to TRBJ1-1; 10 bases are a match to TRBD1. Germline loops: CDR1 MNHNS, CDR2 SASEGT. The ends lost 8 bases at V and 0 bases at J; junction bases unmatched: 3. The CDR3 loop spans 14 amino acids.

This clonotype was seen at least ten times. The germline gene is not matched at one end of the junction; a read error may be the cause. The rearrangement links TRBV12-3 or TRBV12-4 to TRBJ2-3, with 9 bases fitting TRBD2. This CDR3 has 14 residues. CDR3 nucleotide sequence: TGTGCCAGCAGTCTAGCGGGGCGGGTAGATACGCAGTATTTT. Its translation: CASSLAGRVDTQYF.

V gene TRBV4-1 combines with J gene TRBJ1-2; 8 nucleotides line up with TRBD1. CDR1 and CDR2 from the germline V gene are MGHRA and YSYEKL. Trimming took 0 bases from V and 1 from J; bases not matched to a gene: 4. This CDR3 region has 16 residues. CDR3 loop: CASSQDPGQDNYGYTF. The CDR3 region has the DNA TGCGCCAGCAGCCAAGATCCGGGACAGGATAACTATGGCTACACCTTC.

This clonotype was seen a few times. The chain is built from TRBV7-9 and TRBJ1-1, with 8 bases that match TRBD1. Germline CDR1 SEHNR, CDR2 FQNEAQ (reference sequence). Unmatched junction bases numbered 5, after V lost 6 bases and J lost 5 bases. This CDR3 is built from 13 residues. The CDR3 here is CASRRDRSTEAFF. Here the CDR3 DNA reads TGTGCCAGCAGGAGGGACAGGTCGACTGAAGCTTTCTTT.

Ten or more counts support this clonotype. The V call is TRBV6-4, the J call TRBJ1-2; no reliable D call. The V gene's germline CDR1 is MRHNA and CDR2 SNTAGT. This CDR3 region has 14 residues. V lost 0 bases, J lost 4 bases, and 9 bases lay in between. CDR3 DNA: TGTGCCAGCAGTGACTCCGGCGGTGCCTATGGCTACACCTTC. It codes for CASSDSGGAYGYTF.

This clonotype was detected many times. The genes are TRBV7-9 and TRBJ2-1; 7 bases are shared with TRBD2. Germline trimming cut 5 bases from V and 3 bases from J; bases unmatched to any gene: 7. Germline CDR1 is SEHNR and CDR2 is FQNEAQ (reference sequence). This CDR3 spans 15 amino acids. The CDR3 DNA is TGTGCCAGCAGCGTAAGCGGGGTCAACTACAATGAGCAGTTCTTC. Protein product: CASSVSGVNYNEQFF.